Here is one T cell receptor (beta chain) with its context. This CDR3 has 15 amino acids. V lost 2 bases and J lost 6; bases outside the gene matches: 5. Germline values: CDR1 SNHLY, CDR2 FYNNEI. This specimen comes from a study of blood T cell repertoires in COVID-19. Overall study: Material from acute and convalescent COVID-19 was sourced from the United States, Italy and Spain. PBMCs, B-cell-depleted T cells, or T cells were the source of the cDNA or gDNA that made up the material.

Authors' analysis steps: Counts of nucleated cells, estimated from reference gene primer amplification, were obtained. Measured with immunoSEQ multiplex PCR; TCRdb has only the in-frame clones, and not every one. V and J calls and clone size are copied from that table; D and trimming were computed from the DNA. The sample includes fewer than 200,000 clones, about 93% of them seen just once. Input material: peripheral blood. The receptor's source is a woman between 45 and 65 years old with acute or convalescent COVID-19. The chain couples TRBV2 to TRBJ1-4, with 8 bases identical to TRBD1. This chain's CDR3 is CASSEKGTGYEKLFF. As DNA, the CDR3 is TGTGCCAGCAGTGAAAAGGGGACAGGTTATGAAAAACTGTTTTTT.